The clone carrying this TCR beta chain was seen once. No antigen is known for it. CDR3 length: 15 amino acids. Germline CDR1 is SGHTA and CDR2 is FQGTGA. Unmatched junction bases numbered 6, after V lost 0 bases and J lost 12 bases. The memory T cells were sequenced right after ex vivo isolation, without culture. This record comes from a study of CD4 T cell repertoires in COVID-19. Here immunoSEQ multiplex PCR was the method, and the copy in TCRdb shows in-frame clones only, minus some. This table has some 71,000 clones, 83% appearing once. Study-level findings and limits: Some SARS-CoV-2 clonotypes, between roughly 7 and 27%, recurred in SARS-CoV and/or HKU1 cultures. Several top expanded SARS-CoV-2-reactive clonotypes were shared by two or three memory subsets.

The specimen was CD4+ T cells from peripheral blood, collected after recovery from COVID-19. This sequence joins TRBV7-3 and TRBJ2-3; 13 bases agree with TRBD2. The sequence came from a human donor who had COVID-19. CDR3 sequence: CASSLTGTSGEPQYF. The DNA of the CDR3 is TGTGCCAGCAGCTTAACGGGGACTAGCGGGGAGCCACAGTATTTT. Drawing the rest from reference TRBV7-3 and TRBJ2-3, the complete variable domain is GAGVSQTPSNKVTEKGKYVELRCDPISGHTALYWYRQSLGQGPEFLIYFQGTGAADDSGLPNDRFFAVRPEGSVSTLKIQRTERGDSAVYLCASSLTGTSGEPQYFGPGTRLTVL.